The 3 T cell receptor beta chains below were found in one sample sequenced in a study of blood T cell repertoires in COVID-19. Some clones are missing from TCRdb's copy, which holds only in-frame ones; the method was immunoSEQ multiplex PCR. The sample contains about 240,000 clones, about four fifths of which appear only once. The sequenced sample consisted of peripheral blood. These receptor sequences come from a man younger than 40 who had recovered from COVID-19.

This clone was counted once. The V call is TRBV2, the J call TRBJ2-3; TRBD2 aligns across 11 bases. The CDR3 has 16 residues. Unmatched junction bases numbered 8, after V lost 4 bases and J lost 5 bases. Looked up from germline, CDR1 is SNHLY and CDR2 is FYNNEI. The CDR3 loop is CASSGSGTSGVDTQYF. In DNA, the CDR3 is TGTGCCAGCAGTGGATCGGGGACTAGCGGAGTAGATACGCAGTATTTT.

The chain employs TRBV7-2 and TRBJ2-1; 9 bases align to TRBD2. CDR3 length equals 16 residues. Germline loops: CDR1 SGHTA, CDR2 FQGNSA. J gave up 4 bases and V 0 bases, and 4 bases lay outside the gene matches. The CDR3 DNA reads as TGTGCCAGCAGCTTAGCAGGGACTAGCAGGTACAATGAGCAGTTCTTC. It codes for CASSLAGTSRYNEQFF.

The V gene is TRBV5-5, the J gene TRBJ2-1; D is uncertain. Germline CDR1 is SGHKS and CDR2 is YYEKEE (reference sequence). V lost 0 bases and J 2 bases, leaving 6 bases between the germline ends. The CDR3 has 14 amino acids. The DNA of the CDR3 is TGTGCCAGCAGCTTGGTATCGGCCTACAATGAGCAGTTCTTC. As protein: CASSLVSAYNEQFF.